This T cell receptor beta chain was obtained from a study of control samples from healthy donors and cancer patients. Per germline, CDR1 LGHDT and CDR2 YNNKEL (reference sequence). V was cut by 4 bases and J by 4 bases, with 17 bases left in between. The CDR3 runs to 15 residues. Profiling relied on immunoSEQ multiplex PCR, and the TCRdb table lists in-frame clones only, not all of them. This sample carries some 70,000 clones, 75% to 85% of them seen once, and the ten largest clones take about 15%. Only a few counts were recorded for this clone. The chain recombines TRBV3-1 (or the pseudogene TRBV3-2) with TRBJ2-7; D not resolved. Input material: blood. This clonotype was sampled from a man in his sixties in good health. The CDR3 sequence: CASSPRSATTYEQYF. The CDR3 nucleotides are TGTGCCAGCAGCCCCCGCTCGGCGACAACTTACGAGCAGTACTTC.